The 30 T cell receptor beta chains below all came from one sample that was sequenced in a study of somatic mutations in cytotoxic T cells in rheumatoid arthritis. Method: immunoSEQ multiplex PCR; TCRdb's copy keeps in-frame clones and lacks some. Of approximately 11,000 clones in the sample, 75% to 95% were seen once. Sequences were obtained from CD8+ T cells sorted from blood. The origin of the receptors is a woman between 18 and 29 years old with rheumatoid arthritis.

The DNA for the CDR3 is TGTGCCAGCAGCGTAGCTGGGGCGGGGGCCTACAATGAGCAGTTCTTC. Its translation: CASSVAGAGAYNEQFF. The gene calls are TRBV9 and TRBJ2-1; 7 positions agree with TRBD2. Germline CDR1 reads SGDLS; CDR2 reads YYNGEE. This CDR3 has 16 amino acids. V shed 0 bases and J 2 bases; nucleotides not matched to a gene: 5.

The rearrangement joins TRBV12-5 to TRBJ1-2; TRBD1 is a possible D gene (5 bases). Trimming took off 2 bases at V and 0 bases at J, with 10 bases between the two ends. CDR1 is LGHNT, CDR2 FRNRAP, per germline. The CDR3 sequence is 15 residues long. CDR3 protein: CASGLTGDANYGYTF. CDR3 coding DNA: TGTGCTAGTGGTTTGACAGGAGACGCTAACTATGGCTACACCTTC.

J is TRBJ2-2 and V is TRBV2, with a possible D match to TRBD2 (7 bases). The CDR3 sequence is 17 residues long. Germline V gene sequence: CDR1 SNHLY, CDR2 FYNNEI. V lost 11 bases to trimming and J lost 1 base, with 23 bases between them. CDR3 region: CAGGDGGRTVNTGELFF. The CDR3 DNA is TGTGCCGGCGGGGACGGGGGGCGGACGGTGAACACCGGGGAGCTGTTTTTT.

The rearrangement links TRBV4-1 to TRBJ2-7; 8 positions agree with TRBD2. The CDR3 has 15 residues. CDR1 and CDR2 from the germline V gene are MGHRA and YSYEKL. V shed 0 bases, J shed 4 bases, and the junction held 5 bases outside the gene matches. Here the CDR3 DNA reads TGCGCCAGCAGCCAAGAGGGGGTAGCGGGGTACGAGCAGTACTTC. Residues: CASSQEGVAGYEQYF.

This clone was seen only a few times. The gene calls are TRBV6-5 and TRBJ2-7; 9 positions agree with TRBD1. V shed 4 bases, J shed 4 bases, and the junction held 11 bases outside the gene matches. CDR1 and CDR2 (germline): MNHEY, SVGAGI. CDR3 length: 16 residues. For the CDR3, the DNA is TGTGCCAGCAGTTCCGCCGGGACAGGGATTTTTTACGAGCAGTACTTC. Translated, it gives CASSSAGTGIFYEQYF.

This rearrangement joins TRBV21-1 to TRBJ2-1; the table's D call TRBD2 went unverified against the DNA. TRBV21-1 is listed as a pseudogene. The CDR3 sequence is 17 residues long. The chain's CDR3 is CASSSETLAGDGNEQFF. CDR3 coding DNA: TGTGCCAGCAGCTCAGAGACGCTAGCGGGAGACGGCAATGAGCAGTTCTTC.

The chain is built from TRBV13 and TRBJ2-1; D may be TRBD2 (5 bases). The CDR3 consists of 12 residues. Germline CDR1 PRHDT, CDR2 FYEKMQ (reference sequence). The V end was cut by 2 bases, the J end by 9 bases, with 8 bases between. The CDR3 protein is CASSLSGFEQFF. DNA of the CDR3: TGTGCCAGCAGCTTATCGGGATTTGAGCAGTTCTTC.

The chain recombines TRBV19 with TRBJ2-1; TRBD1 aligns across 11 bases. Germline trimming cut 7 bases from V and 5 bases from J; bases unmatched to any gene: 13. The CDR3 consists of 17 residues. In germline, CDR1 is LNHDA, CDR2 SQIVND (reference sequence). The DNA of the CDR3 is TGTGCCAGTACCTCACTCCCGGGACAGGGGGAGGACAATGAGCAGTTCTTC. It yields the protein CASTSLPGQGEDNEQFF.

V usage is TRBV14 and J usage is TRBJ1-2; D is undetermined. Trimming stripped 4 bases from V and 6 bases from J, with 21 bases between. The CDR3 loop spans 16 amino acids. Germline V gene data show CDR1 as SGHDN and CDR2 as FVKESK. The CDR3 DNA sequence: TGTGCCAGCAGCCTCAATCCACTGCCTAGACCTGATGGCTACACCTTC. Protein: CASSLNPLPRPDGYTF.

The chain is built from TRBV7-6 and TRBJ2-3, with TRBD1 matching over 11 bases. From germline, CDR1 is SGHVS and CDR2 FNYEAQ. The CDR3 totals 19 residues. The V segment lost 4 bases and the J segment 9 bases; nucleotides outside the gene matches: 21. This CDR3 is CASSSIFLNRDRGGATQYF. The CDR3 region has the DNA TGTGCCAGCAGCTCCATCTTCCTCAACCGGGACAGGGGGGGGGCAACGCAGTATTTT.

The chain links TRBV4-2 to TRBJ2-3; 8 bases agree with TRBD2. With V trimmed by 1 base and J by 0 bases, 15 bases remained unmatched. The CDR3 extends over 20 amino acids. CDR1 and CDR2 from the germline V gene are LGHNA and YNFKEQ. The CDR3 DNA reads TGTGCCAGCAGCCAAGCCTCCTACCGACTAGCGTTGGCAAGCACAGATACGCAGTATTTT. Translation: CASSQASYRLALASTDTQYF.

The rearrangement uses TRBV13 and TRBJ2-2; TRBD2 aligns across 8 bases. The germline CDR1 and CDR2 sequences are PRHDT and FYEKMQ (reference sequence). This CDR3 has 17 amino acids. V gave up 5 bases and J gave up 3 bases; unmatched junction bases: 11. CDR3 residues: CASSGRARAGDTGELFF. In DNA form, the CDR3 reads TGTGCCAGCAGCGGGCGGGCCAGAGCGGGAGACACCGGGGAGCTGTTTTTT.

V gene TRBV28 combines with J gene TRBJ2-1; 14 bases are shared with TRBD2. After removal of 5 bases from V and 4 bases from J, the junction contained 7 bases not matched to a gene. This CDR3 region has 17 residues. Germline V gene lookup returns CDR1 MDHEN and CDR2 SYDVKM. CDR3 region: CASSPGLAGVLYNEQFF. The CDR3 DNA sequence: TGTGCCAGCAGTCCGGGACTAGCGGGAGTGTTGTACAATGAGCAGTTCTTC.

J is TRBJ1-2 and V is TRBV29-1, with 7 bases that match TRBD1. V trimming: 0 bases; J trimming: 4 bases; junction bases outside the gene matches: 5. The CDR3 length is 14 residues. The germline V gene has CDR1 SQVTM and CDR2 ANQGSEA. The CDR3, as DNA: TGCAGCGTTGAAGAGCTGAACAGGGGCTATGGCTACACCTTC. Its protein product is CSVEELNRGYGYTF.

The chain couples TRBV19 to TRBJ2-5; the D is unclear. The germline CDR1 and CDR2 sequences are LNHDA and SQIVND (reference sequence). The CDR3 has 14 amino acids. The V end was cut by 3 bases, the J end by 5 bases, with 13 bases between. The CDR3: CASSIDGITETQYF. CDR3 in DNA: TGTGCCAGTAGTATTGATGGCATCACCGAGACCCAGTACTTC. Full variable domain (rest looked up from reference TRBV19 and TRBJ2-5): DGGITQSPKYLFRKEGQNVTLSCEQNLNHDAMYWYRQDPGQGLRLIYYSQIVNDFQKGDIAEGYSVSREKKESFPLTVTSAQKNPTAFYLCASSIDGITETQYFGPGTRLLVL.

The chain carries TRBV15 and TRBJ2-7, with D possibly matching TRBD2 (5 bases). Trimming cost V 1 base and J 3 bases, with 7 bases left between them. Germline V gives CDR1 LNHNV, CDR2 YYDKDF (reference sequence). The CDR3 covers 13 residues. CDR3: CATSRGRDYEQYF. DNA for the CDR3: TGTGCCACCAGCAGAGGACGGGACTACGAGCAGTACTTC.

CDR3 sequence (DNA): TGTGCCAGCATCGGGGGATTCCGGGCCGGGGAGCTGTTTTTT. This translates into CASIGGFRAGELFF. The rearrangement joins TRBV27 to TRBJ2-2, with D possibly being TRBD2 (6 bases). Germline CDR1 and CDR2: MNHEY and SMNVEV (reference sequence). CDR3 length equals 14 residues. Between the trimmed V and J ends, which lost 7 bases and 6 bases, there was a span of 15 bases.

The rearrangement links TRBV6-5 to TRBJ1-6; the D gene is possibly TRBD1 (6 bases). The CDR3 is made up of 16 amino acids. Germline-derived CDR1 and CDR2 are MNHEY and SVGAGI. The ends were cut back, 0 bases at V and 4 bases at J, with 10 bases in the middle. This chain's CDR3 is CASSYSTGEYNSPLHF. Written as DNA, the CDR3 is TGTGCCAGCAGTTACTCGACAGGCGAATATAATTCACCCCTCCACTTT.

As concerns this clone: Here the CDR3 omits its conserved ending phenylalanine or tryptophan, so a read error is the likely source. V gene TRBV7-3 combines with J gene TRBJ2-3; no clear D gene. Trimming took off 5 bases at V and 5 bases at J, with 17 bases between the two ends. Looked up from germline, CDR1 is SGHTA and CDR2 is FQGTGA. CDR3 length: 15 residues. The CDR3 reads CASSADLRLGDTQYL. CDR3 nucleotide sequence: TGTGCCAGCAGCGCGGACCTACGCCTGGGAGATACGCAGTATCTT.

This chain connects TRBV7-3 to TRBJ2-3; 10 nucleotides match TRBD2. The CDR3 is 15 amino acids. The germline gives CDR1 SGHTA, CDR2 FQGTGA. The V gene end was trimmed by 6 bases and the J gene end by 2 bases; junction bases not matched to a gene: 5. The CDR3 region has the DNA TGTGCCAGCAGTCTTAGCGGGGGGACCACAGATACGCAGTATTTT. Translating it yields CASSLSGGTTDTQYF.

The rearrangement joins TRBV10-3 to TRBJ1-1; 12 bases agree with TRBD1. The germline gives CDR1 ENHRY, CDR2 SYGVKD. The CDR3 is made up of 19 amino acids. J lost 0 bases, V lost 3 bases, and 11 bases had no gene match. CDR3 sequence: CAISEPTGQGAKMNTEAFF. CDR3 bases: TGTGCCATCAGTGAACCTACGGGACAGGGGGCCAAGATGAACACTGAAGCTTTCTTT.

The CDR3 DNA reads TGTGCCAGCAGGACAGGTTCTTTCCGCACCGGGGAGCTGTTTTTT. Protein sequence: CASRTGSFRTGELFF. The J gene is TRBJ2-2, the V gene TRBV27, with D possibly being TRBD1 (6 bases). This CDR3 region has 15 residues. Germline CDR1 reads MNHEY; CDR2 reads SMNVEV (reference sequence). Trimming took off 6 bases at V and 4 bases at J, with 15 bases between the two ends.

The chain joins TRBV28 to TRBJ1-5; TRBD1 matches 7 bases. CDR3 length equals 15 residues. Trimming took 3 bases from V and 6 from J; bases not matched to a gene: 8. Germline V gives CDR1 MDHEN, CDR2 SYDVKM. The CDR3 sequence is CASSLRLQGIQPQHF. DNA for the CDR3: TGTGCCAGCAGTTTGCGCCTACAGGGGATTCAGCCCCAGCATTTT.

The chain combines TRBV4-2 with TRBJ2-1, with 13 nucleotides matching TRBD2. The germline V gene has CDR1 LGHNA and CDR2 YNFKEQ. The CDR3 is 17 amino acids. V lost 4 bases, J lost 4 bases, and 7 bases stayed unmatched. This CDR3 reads CASSRGTSGVGYNEQFF. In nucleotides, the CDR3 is TGTGCCAGCAGCCGCGGGACTAGCGGGGTCGGTTACAATGAGCAGTTCTTC.

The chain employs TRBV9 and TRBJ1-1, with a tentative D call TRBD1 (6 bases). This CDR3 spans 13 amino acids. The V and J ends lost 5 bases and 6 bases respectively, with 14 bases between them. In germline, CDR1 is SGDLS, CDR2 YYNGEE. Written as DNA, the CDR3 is TGTGCCAGCAGTCTCAGGGGTGGCCCTGAAGCTTTCTTT. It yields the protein CASSLRGGPEAFF.

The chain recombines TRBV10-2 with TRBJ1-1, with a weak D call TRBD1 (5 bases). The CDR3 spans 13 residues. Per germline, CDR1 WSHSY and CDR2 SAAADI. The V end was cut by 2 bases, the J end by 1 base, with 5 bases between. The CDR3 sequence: CASSETGNTEAFF. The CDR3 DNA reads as TGCGCCAGCAGTGAGACAGGGAACACTGAAGCTTTCTTT.

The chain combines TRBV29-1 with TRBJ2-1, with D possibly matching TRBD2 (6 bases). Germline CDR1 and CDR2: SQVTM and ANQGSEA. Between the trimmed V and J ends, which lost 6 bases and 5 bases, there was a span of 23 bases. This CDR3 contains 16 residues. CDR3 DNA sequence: TGCAGCGTGACTAGGGGTGGTAGCGACCTCAACAATGAGCAGTTCTTC. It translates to CSVTRGGSDLNNEQFF.

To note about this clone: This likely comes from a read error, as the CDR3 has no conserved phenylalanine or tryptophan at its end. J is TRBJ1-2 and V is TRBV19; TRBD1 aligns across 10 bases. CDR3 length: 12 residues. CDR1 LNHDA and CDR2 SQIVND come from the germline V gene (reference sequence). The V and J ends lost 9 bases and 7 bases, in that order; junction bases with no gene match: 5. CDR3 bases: TGTGCCAGCAGGACAGGGGGTACTGGCTACACCTAC. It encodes CASRTGGTGYTY.

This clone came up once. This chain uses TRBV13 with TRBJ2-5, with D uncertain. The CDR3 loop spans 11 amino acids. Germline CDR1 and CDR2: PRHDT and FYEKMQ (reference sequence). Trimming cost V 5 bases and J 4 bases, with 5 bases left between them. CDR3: CASSAGETQYF. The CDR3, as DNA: TGTGCCAGCAGCGCCGGAGAGACCCAGTACTTC.

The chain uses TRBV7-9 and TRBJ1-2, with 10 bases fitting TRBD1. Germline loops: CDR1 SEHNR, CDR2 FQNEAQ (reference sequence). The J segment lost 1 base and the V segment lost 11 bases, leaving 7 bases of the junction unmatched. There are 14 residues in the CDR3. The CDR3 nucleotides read TGTGCCCAAACGGGACAGGGGAGTAACTATGGCTACACCTTC. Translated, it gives CAQTGQGSNYGYTF.